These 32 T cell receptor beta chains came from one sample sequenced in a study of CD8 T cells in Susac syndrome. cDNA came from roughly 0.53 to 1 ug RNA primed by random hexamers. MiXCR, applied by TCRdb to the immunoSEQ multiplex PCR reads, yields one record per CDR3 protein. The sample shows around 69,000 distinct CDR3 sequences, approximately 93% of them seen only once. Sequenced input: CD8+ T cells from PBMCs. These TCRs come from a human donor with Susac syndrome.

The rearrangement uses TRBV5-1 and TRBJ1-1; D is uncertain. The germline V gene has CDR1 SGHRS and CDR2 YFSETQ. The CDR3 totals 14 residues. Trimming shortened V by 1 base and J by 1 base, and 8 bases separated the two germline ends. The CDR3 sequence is CASSLIVGNTEAFF. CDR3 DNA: TGCGCCAGCAGCTTGATAGTCGGGAACACTGAAGCTTTCTTT. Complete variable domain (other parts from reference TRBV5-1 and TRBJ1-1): KAGVTQTPRYLIKTRGQQVTLSCSPISGHRSVSWYQQTPGQGLQFLFEYFSETQRNKGNFPGRFSGRQFSNSRSEMNVSTLELGDSALYLCASSLIVGNTEAFFGQGTRLTVV.

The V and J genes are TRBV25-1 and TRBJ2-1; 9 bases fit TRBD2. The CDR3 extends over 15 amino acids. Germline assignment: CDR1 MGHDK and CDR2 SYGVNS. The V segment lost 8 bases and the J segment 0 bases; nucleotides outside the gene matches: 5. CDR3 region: CASGRLAASYNEQFF. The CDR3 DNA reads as TGTGCCAGCGGTCGACTAGCGGCCTCCTACAATGAGCAGTTCTTC.

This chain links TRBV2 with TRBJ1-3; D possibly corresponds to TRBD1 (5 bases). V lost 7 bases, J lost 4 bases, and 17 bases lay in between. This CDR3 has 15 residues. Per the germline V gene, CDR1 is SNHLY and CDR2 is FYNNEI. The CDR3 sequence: CASKAGTLRGNTIYF. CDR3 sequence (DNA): TGTGCCAGCAAAGCCGGGACTTTGAGGGGAAACACCATATATTTT.

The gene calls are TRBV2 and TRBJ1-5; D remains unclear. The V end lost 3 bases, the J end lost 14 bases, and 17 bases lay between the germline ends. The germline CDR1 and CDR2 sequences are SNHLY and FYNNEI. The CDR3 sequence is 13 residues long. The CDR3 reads CASSDGRESQKHF. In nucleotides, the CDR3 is TGTGCCAGCAGTGATGGGCGGGAATCTCAGAAGCATTTT.

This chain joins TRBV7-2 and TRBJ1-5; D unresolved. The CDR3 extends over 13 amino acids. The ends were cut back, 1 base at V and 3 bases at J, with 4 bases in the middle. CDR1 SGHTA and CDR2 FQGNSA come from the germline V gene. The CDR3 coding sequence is TGTGCCAGCAGCTTAGAGTCCAATCAGCCCCAGCATTTT. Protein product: CASSLESNQPQHF.

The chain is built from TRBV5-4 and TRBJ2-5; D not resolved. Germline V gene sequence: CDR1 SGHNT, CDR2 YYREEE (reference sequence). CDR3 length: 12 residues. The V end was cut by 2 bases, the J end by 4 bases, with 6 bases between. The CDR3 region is CASSFEGETQYF. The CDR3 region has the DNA TGTGCCAGCAGCTTTGAAGGAGAGACCCAGTACTTC.

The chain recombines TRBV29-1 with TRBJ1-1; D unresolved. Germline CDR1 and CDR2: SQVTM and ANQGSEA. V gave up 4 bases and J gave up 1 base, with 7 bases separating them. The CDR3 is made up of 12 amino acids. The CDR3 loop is CSVVATNTEAFF. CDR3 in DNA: TGCAGCGTTGTAGCAACGAACACTGAAGCTTTCTTT. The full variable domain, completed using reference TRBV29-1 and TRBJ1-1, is SAVISQKPSRDICQRGTSLTIQCQVDSQVTMMFWYRQQPGQSLTLIATANQGSEATYESGFVIDKFPISRPNLTFSTLTVSNMSPEDSSIYLCSVVATNTEAFFGQGTRLTVV.

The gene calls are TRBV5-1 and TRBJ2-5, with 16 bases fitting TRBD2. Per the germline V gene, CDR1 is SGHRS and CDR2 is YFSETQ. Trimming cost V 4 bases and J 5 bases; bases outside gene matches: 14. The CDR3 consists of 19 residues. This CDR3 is CASSPGTSGRAQGFETQYF. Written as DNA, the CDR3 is TGCGCCAGCAGCCCAGGGACTAGCGGGAGGGCCCAGGGTTTCGAGACCCAGTACTTC.

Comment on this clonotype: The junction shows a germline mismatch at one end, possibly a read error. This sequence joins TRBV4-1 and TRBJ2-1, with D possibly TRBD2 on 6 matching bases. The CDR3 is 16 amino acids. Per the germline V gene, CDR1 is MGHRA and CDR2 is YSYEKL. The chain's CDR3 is CASSQDGGSSYNEQFF. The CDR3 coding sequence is TGCGCCAGCAGTCAAGATGGAGGGAGCTCCTACAATGAGCAGTTCTTC.

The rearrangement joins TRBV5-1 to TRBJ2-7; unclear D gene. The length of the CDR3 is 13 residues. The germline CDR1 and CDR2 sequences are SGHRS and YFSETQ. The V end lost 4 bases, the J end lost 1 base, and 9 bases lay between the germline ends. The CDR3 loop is CASSHGDSYEQYF. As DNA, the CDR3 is TGCGCCAGCAGCCACGGCGATTCCTACGAGCAGTACTTC.

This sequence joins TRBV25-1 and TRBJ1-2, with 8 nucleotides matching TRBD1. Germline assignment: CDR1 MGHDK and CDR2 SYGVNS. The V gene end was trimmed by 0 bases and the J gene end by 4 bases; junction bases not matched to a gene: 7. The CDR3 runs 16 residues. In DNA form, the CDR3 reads TGTGCCAGCAGTGAATACCGGACAGGGTTAGGCTATGGCTACACCTTC. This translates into CASSEYRTGLGYGYTF.

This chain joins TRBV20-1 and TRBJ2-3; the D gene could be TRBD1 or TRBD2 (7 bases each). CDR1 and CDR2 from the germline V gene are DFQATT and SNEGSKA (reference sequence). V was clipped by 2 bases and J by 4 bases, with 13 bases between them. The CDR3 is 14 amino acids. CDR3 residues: CSARYPGGADTQYF. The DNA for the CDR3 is TGCAGTGCTAGATACCCAGGGGGGGCAGATACGCAGTATTTT.

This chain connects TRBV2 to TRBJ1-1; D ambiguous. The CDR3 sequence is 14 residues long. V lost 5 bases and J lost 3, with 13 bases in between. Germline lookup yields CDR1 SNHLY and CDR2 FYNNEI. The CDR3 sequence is CASSFAGIYTEAFF. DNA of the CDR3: TGTGCCAGCAGTTTCGCGGGGATTTACACTGAAGCTTTCTTT. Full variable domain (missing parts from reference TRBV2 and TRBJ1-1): EPEVTQTPSHQVTQMGQEVILRCVPISNHLYFYWYRQILGQKVEFLVSFYNNEISEKSEIFDDQFSVERPDGSNFTLKIRSTKLEDSAMYFCASSFAGIYTEAFFGQGTRLTVV.

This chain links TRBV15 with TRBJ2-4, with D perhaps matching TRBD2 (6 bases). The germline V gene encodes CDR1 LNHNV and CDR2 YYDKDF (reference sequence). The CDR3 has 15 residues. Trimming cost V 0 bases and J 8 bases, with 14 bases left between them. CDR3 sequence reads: CATSRDPGEGDIQYF. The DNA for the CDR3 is TGTGCCACCAGCAGAGATCCGGGGGAAGGGGACATTCAGTACTTC.

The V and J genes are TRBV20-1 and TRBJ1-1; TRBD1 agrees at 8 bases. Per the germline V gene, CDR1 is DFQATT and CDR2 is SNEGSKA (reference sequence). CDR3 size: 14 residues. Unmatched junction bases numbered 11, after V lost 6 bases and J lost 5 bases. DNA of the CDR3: TGCAGTGCCAAGAATCGACAGGGGAAAACTGAAGCTTTCTTT. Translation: CSAKNRQGKTEAFF.

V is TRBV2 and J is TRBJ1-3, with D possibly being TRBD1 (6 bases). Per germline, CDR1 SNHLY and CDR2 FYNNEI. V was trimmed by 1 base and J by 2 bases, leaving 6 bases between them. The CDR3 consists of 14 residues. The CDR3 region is CASSEGTAGNTIYF. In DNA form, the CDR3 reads TGTGCCAGCAGTGAAGGGACAGCTGGAAACACCATATATTTT. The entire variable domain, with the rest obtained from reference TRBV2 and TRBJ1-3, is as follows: EPEVTQTPSHQVTQMGQEVILRCVPISNHLYFYWYRQILGQKVEFLVSFYNNEISEKSEIFDDQFSVERPDGSNFTLKIRSTKLEDSAMYFCASSEGTAGNTIYFGEGSWLTVV.

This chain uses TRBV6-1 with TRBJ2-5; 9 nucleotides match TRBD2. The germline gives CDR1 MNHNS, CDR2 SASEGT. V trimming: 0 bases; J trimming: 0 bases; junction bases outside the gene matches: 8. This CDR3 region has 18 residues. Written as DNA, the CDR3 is TGTGCCAGCAGTGAAGCGGGACTAGCTTTCCTGTACCAAGAGACCCAGTACTTC. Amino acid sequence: CASSEAGLAFLYQETQYF.

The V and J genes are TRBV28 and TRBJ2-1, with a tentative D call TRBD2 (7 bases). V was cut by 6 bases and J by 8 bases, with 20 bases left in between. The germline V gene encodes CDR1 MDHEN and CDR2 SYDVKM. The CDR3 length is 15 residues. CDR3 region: CASSSLGAAGDEQFF. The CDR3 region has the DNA TGTGCCAGCAGCTCCCTGGGGGCTGCGGGGGATGAGCAGTTCTTC.

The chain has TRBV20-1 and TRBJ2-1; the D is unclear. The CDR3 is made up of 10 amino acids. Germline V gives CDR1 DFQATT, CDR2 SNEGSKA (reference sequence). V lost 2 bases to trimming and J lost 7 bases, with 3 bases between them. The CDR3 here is CSARKNEQFF. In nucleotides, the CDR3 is TGCAGTGCTAGAAAAAATGAGCAGTTCTTC.

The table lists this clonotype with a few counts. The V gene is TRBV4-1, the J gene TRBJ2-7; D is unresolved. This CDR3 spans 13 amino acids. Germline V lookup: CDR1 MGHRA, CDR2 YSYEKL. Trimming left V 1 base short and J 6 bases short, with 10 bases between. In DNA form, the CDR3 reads TGCGCCAGCAGCCAAGCCTCGCCGGGCGAGCAGTACTTC. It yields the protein CASSQASPGEQYF.

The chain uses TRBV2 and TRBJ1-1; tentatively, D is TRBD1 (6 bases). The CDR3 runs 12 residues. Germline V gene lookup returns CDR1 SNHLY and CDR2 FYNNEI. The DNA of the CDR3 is TGTACTTCGGGGGGCCAGAACACTGAAGCTTTCTTT. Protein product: CTSGGQNTEAFF. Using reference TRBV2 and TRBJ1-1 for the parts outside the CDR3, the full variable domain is EPEVTQTPSHQVTQMGQEVILRCVPISNHLYFYWYRQILGQKVEFLVSFYNNEISEKSEIFDDQFSVERPDGSNFTLKIRSTKLEDSAMYFCTSGGQNTEAFFGQGTRLTVV.

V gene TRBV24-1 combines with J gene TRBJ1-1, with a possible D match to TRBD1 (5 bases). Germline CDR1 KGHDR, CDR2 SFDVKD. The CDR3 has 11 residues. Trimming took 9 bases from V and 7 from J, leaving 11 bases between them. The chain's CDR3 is CATRRGIEAFF. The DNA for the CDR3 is TGTGCCACCCGCCGGGGGATTGAAGCTTTCTTT.

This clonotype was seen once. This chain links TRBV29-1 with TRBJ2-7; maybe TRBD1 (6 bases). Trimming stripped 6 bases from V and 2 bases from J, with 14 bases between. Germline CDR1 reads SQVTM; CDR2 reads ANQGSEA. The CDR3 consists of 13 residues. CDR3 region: CSVPGTSTYEQYF. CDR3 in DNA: TGCAGCGTCCCCGGGACAAGTACCTACGAGCAGTACTTC.

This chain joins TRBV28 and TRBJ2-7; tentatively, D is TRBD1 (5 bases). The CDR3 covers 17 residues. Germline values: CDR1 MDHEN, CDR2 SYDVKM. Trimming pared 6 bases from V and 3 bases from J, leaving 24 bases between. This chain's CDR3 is CASRPPRAKPNFYEQYF. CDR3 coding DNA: TGTGCCAGCAGGCCCCCCAGGGCAAAACCTAACTTCTACGAGCAGTACTTC.

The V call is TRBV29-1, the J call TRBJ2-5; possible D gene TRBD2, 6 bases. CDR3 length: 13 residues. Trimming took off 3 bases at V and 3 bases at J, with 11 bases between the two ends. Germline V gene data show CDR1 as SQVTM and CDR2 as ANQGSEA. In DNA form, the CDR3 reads TGCAGCGTTGACCGCGGCGGGGAAGAGACCCAGTACTTC. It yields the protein CSVDRGGEETQYF.

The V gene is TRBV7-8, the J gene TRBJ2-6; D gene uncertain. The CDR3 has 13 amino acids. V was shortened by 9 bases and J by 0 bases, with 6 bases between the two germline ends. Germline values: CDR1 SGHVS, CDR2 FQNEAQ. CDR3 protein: CASCASGANVLTF. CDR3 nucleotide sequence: TGTGCCAGTTGCGCCTCTGGGGCCAACGTCCTGACTTTC.

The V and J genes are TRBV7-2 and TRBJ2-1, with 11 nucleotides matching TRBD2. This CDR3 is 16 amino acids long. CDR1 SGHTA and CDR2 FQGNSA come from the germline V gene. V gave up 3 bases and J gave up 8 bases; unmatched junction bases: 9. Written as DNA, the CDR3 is TGTGCCAGCAGCTTGAGGGGGGGACTAGCGGAGGATGAGCAGTTCTTC. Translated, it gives CASSLRGGLAEDEQFF.

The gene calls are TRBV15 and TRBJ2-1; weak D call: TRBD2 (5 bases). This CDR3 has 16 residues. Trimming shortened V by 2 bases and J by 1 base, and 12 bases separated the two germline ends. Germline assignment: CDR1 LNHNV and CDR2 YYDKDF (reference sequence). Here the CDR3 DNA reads TGTGCCACCAGCAGACACAACGGGGTTTCCTACAATGAGCAGTTCTTC. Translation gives CATSRHNGVSYNEQFF.

CDR3 amino acids: CASTPGEPPETQYF. The CDR3 DNA is TGTGCCAGCACCCCGGGGGAGCCGCCAGAGACCCAGTACTTC. J is TRBJ2-5 and V is TRBV7-2, with D perhaps matching TRBD2 (6 bases). The CDR3 sequence is 14 residues long. Trimming removed 7 bases from V and 4 bases from J, with 16 bases in between. Per the germline V gene, CDR1 is SGHTA and CDR2 is FQGNSA.

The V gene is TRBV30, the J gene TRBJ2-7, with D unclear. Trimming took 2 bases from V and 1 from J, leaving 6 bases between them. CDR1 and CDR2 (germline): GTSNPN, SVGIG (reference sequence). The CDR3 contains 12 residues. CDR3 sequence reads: CAWSLGSYEQYF. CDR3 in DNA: TGTGCCTGGAGTTTGGGGTCCTACGAGCAGTACTTC.

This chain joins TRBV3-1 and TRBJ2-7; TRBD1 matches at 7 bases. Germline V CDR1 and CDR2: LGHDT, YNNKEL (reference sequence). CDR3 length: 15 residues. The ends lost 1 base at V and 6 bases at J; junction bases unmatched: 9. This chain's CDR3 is CASSQGGQGVSEQYF. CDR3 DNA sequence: TGTGCCAGCAGCCAAGGAGGTCAGGGGGTATCCGAGCAGTACTTC.

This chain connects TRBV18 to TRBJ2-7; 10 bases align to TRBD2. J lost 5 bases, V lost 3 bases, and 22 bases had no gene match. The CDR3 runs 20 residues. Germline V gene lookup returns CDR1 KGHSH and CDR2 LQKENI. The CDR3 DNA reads TGTGCCAGCTCACCCGGCCGTACCAGCGGGGGGGCTCTCGGTAGGAACGAGCAGTACTTC. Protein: CASSPGRTSGGALGRNEQYF.